The rows below give T cell receptor beta chains drawn from one sample of a study of blood T cell repertoires in COVID-19. Method: immunoSEQ multiplex PCR; TCRdb's copy keeps in-frame clones and lacks some. The sample gives 150,000 to 200,000 clones, more than 80% of which show up once; roughly 6.2% is in the top ten. Sequenced input: PBMCs or T cells enriched from blood (not recorded which). The receptors originated from a man aged 35 to 55 who had recovered from COVID-19. The CDR3 runs from the conserved cysteine through the conserved F or W. A D gene is named only where the DNA matches it firmly. Clone size is given for some rows only: seen once, a few or many times, or a class if the clone is expanded.

v_gene	abundance	d_gene	j_gene	CDR3aa	CDR3nt
TRBV3-1/TRBV3-2	NA	NA	TRBJ1-6	CASSHQGGVTSPLHF	TGTGCCAGCAGCCACCAGGGAGGGGTTACTTCACCCCTCCACTTT
TRBV9	NA	NA	TRBJ2-7	CASSVANRVGEQYF	TGTGCCAGCAGCGTAGCTAACAGGGTAGGCGAGCAGTACTTC
TRBV7-3	NA	NA	TRBJ2-1	CASSLSGNEQFF	TGTGCCAGCAGCTTAAGCGGGAATGAGCAGTTCTTC
TRBV7-8	NA	NA	TRBJ2-1	CASSFYGSNEQFF	TGTGCCAGCAGCTTTTACGGGTCCAATGAGCAGTTCTTC
TRBV7-9	once	NA	TRBJ2-5	CASSPPGSGETQYF	TGTGCCAGCAGCCCCCCCGGGAGCGGAGAGACCCAGTACTTC
TRBV6-5	NA	NA	TRBJ1-2	CASSPRGEANYGYTF	TGTGCCAGCAGTCCCCGGGGGGAAGCTAACTATGGCTACACCTTC
TRBV5-1	NA	TRBD1	TRBJ1-6	CASKDRSDDGSPLHF	TGCGCCAGCAAGGACAGGTCGGATGATGGGTCACCCCTCCACTTT
TRBV5-1	NA	NA	TRBJ1-5	CASSLDINQPQHF	TGCGCCAGCAGCTTAGACATCAATCAGCCCCAGCATTTT
TRBV12-3/TRBV12-4	once	NA	TRBJ2-7	CASTEDRSYEQYF	TGTGCCAGCACCGAGGACAGATCCTACGAGCAGTACTTC
TRBV27	few	NA	TRBJ1-5	CASSLLGKNQPQHF	TGTGCCAGCAGTTTATTGGGCAAAAATCAGCCCCAGCATTTT
TRBV7-2	NA	NA	TRBJ2-6	CASRRRGRGTGANVLTF	TGTGCCAGCAGGAGGAGGGGGCGCGGAACTGGGGCCAACGTCCTGACTTTC
TRBV6-5	NA	TRBD2	TRBJ2-3	CASSKTSGTDTQYF	TGTGCCAGCAGCAAGACTAGCGGCACAGATACGCAGTATTTT
TRBV10-2	NA	TRBD2	TRBJ2-5	CASKHTSASGGSRETQYF	TGCGCCAGCAAACATACTTCTGCTAGCGGGGGGTCTCGAGAGACCCAGTACTTC
TRBV9	NA	TRBD2	TRBJ2-1	CASSGSGGLSYNEQFF	TGTGCCAGCAGTGGTAGCGGGGGCCTATCCTACAATGAGCAGTTCTTC
TRBV5-1	NA	TRBD1	TRBJ1-3	CASSSGTGGNTIYF	TGCGCCAGCAGCTCCGGGACAGGGGGAAACACCATATATTTT
TRBV28	NA	NA	TRBJ1-5	CASSLSAQPQHF	TGTGCCAGCAGTTTATCAGCGCAGCCCCAGCATTTT
TRBV9	once	NA	TRBJ2-7	CASSVEGGPGEQYF	TGTGCCAGCAGCGTAGAGGGGGGGCCTGGAGAGCAGTACTTC
TRBV27	NA	NA	TRBJ1-1	CASSIDRFNTEAFF	TGTGCCAGCAGTATAGACAGGTTCAACACTGAAGCTTTCTTT
TRBV18	NA	TRBD1	TRBJ2-2	CASSPPQGANGTGELFF	TGTGCCAGCTCACCGCCACAGGGGGCAAACGGCACCGGGGAGCTGTTTTTT
TRBV5-4	NA	NA	TRBJ1-2	CASSLGRGMYGYTF	TGTGCCAGCAGCTTGGGCAGGGGAATGTATGGCTACACCTTC
TRBV7-2	NA	NA	TRBJ1-5	CASADRPNQPQHF	TGTGCCAGCGCGGACAGACCAAATCAGCCCCAGCATTTT
TRBV12-5	NA	NA	TRBJ2-2	CASGTRVSNTGELFF	TGTGCTAGTGGTACCCGGGTCTCGAACACCGGGGAGCTGTTTTTT
TRBV5-5	NA	NA	TRBJ1-5	CASSPAPGVLNQPQHF	TGTGCCAGCAGCCCGGCACCGGGAGTCCTGAATCAGCCCCAGCATTTT
TRBV28	NA	NA	TRBJ1-6	CASRSGIYNSPLHF	TGTGCCAGTCGTTCCGGGATCTATAATTCACCCCTCCACTTT
TRBV9	NA	NA	TRBJ1-1	CASSAGGNTEAFF	TGTGCCAGCAGCGCAGGAGGTAACACTGAAGCTTTCTTT
TRBV30	NA	NA	TRBJ2-3	CAWSVASTDTQYF	TGTGCCTGGAGTGTAGCCAGCACAGATACGCAGTATTTT
TRBV9	NA	NA	TRBJ1-3	CASSQATGSEKSGNTIYF	TGTGCCAGCTCACAGGCCACCGGGAGCGAGAAATCTGGAAACACCATATATTTT
TRBV5-1	NA	TRBD2	TRBJ2-3	CASSLDGTMSDTQYF	TGCGCCAGCAGCCTCGACGGGACTATGTCAGATACGCAGTATTTT
TRBV6-4	once	TRBD1	TRBJ1-2	CASSRDRGYGYTF	TGTGCCAGCAGCCGGGACAGGGGATATGGCTACACCTTC
TRBV6-5	NA	NA	TRBJ2-5	CASSYLGNSQETQYF	TGTGCCAGCAGTTACTTGGGTAACAGCCAAGAGACCCAGTACTTC
TRBV11-3	few	TRBD1	TRBJ1-2	CASSDRAFNYGYTF	TGTGCCAGCAGCGACAGGGCCTTTAACTATGGCTACACCTTC